This T cell receptor beta chain was identified in a study of T cell repertoires in ileal Crohn's disease. On the study more broadly: About half received postoperative treatment, around ten with thiopurines and about 20 anti-TNF. Whole-study findings and limits: Endoscopic recurrence occurred in every patient whose clonality exceeded 26.8%.

TCRdb's copy holds only in-frame clones and misses some; the assay was immunoSEQ multiplex PCR. The sample includes roughly 62,000 clones, roughly 89% of them seen just once. Concerning this clone: The antigen remains undetermined.

The time point was: neoterminal ileum biopsy at postoperative endoscopy, about 6 months after surgery. The J segment lost 8 bases and the V segment lost 3 bases, leaving 3 bases of the junction unmatched. Germline assignment: CDR1 DFQATT and CDR2 SNEGSKA (reference sequence). The CDR3 has 11 amino acids. The specimen sequenced was ileal tissue. The clonotype comes from an adult with Crohn's disease. The rearrangement uses TRBV20-1 and TRBJ1-2; 7 bases align to TRBD1. CDR3 amino acids: CSARTGRGYTF. The CDR3 nucleotides are TGCAGTGCTAGGACAGGGCGAGGCTACACCTTC.